This passage covers 8 T cell receptor beta chains from one sample sequenced in a study of graft-versus-host responses after intestinal transplantation. Only in-frame clones appear in the TCRdb table, and some are missing; sequencing was by immunoSEQ multiplex PCR. The sample holds under 150,000 clones, just over 90% seen once. The antigens of these receptors remain unknown. The sample consisted of unstimulated CD4+ T cells sorted from spleen or lymph node cells, taken before intestinal transplant. Receptor source: a human donor who received an intestinal transplant.

The gene calls are TRBV19 and TRBJ2-7, with 8 bases matching TRBD2. The CDR3 extends over 15 amino acids. Trimming took 8 bases from V and 6 from J; bases not matched to a gene: 15. Germline CDR1 and CDR2: LNHDA and SQIVND (reference sequence). The CDR3 region is CASSTGGGALREQYF. The CDR3 DNA reads TGTGCCAGTTCTACGGGAGGGGGGGCGCTCCGCGAGCAGTACTTC.

The rearrangement links TRBV18 to TRBJ2-7; D is unresolved. CDR3 length: 12 residues. Germline V lookup: CDR1 KGHSH, CDR2 LQKENI. V lost 0 bases, J lost 10 bases, and 10 bases lay in between. CDR3 in amino acids: CASSPPGADQYF. The DNA of the CDR3 is TGTGCCAGCTCACCACCCGGTGCGGATCAGTACTTC.

V is TRBV7-6 and J is TRBJ2-5; 8 positions match TRBD1. CDR3 length equals 14 residues. The V segment lost 4 bases and the J segment 5 bases; nucleotides outside the gene matches: 6. Germline V gives CDR1 SGHVS, CDR2 FNYEAQ. CDR3 in DNA: TGTGCCAGCAGCTCTCAGGGGGCGCGGGAGACCCAGTACTTC. Residues: CASSSQGARETQYF.

J is TRBJ1-5 and V is TRBV4-2; TRBD1 matches at 8 bases. CDR1 LGHNA and CDR2 YNFKEQ come from the germline V gene. The CDR3 covers 17 residues. With 0 bases clipped from V and 3 bases from J, the junction kept 7 bases outside the gene matches. The CDR3 DNA is TGTGCCAGCAGCCAAGATCCCCCAGGGGGCCACAATCAGCCCCAGCATTTT. It yields the protein CASSQDPPGGHNQPQHF.

The chain is built from TRBV9 and TRBJ1-3; D is possibly TRBD1 (6 bases). Germline CDR1 is SGDLS and CDR2 is YYNGEE. V was clipped by 0 bases and J by 3 bases, with 7 bases between them. CDR3 length: 14 residues. CDR3 DNA sequence: TGTGCCAGCAGCGTAGAGGGGGTTGGAAACACCATATATTTT. The encoded protein is CASSVEGVGNTIYF.

The V and J genes are TRBV25-1 and TRBJ1-1; D is unclear. Trimming stripped 7 bases from V and 1 base from J, with 16 bases between. The germline V gene encodes CDR1 MGHDK and CDR2 SYGVNS. This CDR3 is 15 amino acids long. CDR3 protein: CASTPMGQANTEAFF. The CDR3 nucleotides are TGTGCCAGCACCCCAATGGGCCAGGCGAACACTGAAGCTTTCTTT.

The genes are TRBV5-1 and TRBJ2-5; TRBD2 agrees at 12 bases. Per germline, CDR1 SGHRS and CDR2 YFSETQ. This CDR3 has 16 amino acids. V shed 2 bases and J 5 bases; nucleotides not matched to a gene: 7. CDR3 loop: CASSFTLAGGAETQYF. The CDR3 region has the DNA TGCGCCAGCAGCTTCACACTAGCGGGGGGAGCGGAGACCCAGTACTTC.

The chain links TRBV11-2 to TRBJ2-5; D is ambiguous. The germline gives CDR1 SGHAT, CDR2 FQNNGV. Trimming shortened V by 1 base and J by 2 bases, and 11 bases separated the two germline ends. The CDR3 runs to 15 residues. As DNA, the CDR3 is TGTGCCAGCAGCTTAGGGGTTATTCCGCAAGAGACCCAGTACTTC. Protein sequence: CASSLGVIPQETQYF.